The rows below give T cell receptor beta chains drawn from one sample of a study of shared clonotypes between healthy human individuals. Libraries were prepared by immunoSEQ multiplex PCR; TCRdb keeps only in-frame clonotypes and omits some of them. The sample shows 600,000 to 750,000 clones, 90% of them seen only once. The sequenced sample was memory CD8+ T cells from PBMCs. The receptors were gathered from a man between 18 and 35 years old in good health. Some clones in this sample may be carry-over from other donors' samples. CDR3s include the opening cysteine and the closing phenylalanine or tryptophan. The D gene is left open where the match is weak. Clone size is not always given. Where it is, it says once, few, many or a class for expanded clones.

clone size	D gene	V gene	J gene	CDR3 DNA	CDR3 protein
-	TRBD1	TRBV7-9	TRBJ2-5	TGTGCCAGCAGTTCACGAACAGGGGAAGAGACCCAGTACTTC	CASSSRTGEETQYF
-	-	TRBV25-1	TRBJ2-1	TGTGCCACCAGGGGGGACAATGAGCAGTTCTTC	CATRGDNEQFF
-	TRBD2	TRBV9	TRBJ2-1	TGTGCCAGCAGCTCACTTTCCGGACTAGCGGGACATGAGCAGTTCTTC	CASSSLSGLAGHEQFF
-	-	TRBV19	TRBJ1-1	TGTGCCAGTAGTATGGGGAGTCATGGAGCTTTCTTT	CASSMGSHGAFF
-	-	TRBV28	TRBJ2-4	TGTGCCAGCAGTCCTGCCGGGACAAAAGCCAAAAACATTCAGTACTTC	CASSPAGTKAKNIQYF
-	-	TRBV28	TRBJ1-4	TGTGCCAGCAGTTTATGGGGGGCGACTAATGAAAAACTGTTTTTT	CASSLWGATNEKLFF
-	-	TRBV7-9	TRBJ1-4	TGTGCCAGTACCGGGGGCGTATCGGGCAAACTGTTTTTT	CASTGGVSGKLFF
-	TRBD2	TRBV28	TRBJ2-3	TGTGCCAGCAGCCCCGGACTAGCGGGAGGCACAGATACGCAGTATTTT	CASSPGLAGGTDTQYF
once	TRBD2	TRBV19	TRBJ2-2	TGTGCCAGTAGTATTGGACTAGCGGGATTGAACACCGGGGAGCTGTTTTTT	CASSIGLAGLNTGELFF
-	-	TRBV5-6	TRBJ1-2	TGTGCCAGCAGCCTCTGGACAGAAAGCTACTACACCTTC	CASSLWTESYYTF
-	TRBD2	TRBV16	TRBJ2-3	TGTGCCAGCAGCCAGTTAGCGGGAGTGACTTCAGATACGCAGTATTTT	CASSQLAGVTSDTQYF
-	-	TRBV4-1	TRBJ2-7	TGCGCCAGCAGCCAAAGGGAGTCGTGGTCCTACGAGCAGTACTTC	CASSQRESWSYEQYF
-	-	TRBV7-3	TRBJ2-1	TGTGCCAGCAGCTTAGGTGGGTCCCACTACAATGAGCAGTTCTTC	CASSLGGSHYNEQFF
-	-	TRBV10-3	TRBJ2-1	TGTGCCACCTGGGCAAGCGGAGTCCCCAATGAGCAGTTCTTC	CATWASGVPNEQFF
-	-	TRBV4-2	TRBJ2-7	TGTGCCAGCAGCCAAGAGATTAGCGGTGCCTACGAGCAGTACTTC	CASSQEISGAYEQYF
-	-	TRBV4-1	TRBJ2-5	TGCGCCAGCAGCCAACTCCCTCGGGGCGCCCTCTGGGCCCAGTACTTC	CASSQLPRGALWAQYF
-	TRBD1	TRBV27	TRBJ1-2	TGTGCCAGCAGTTCGGACAGGGGTGGAAATGGCTACACCTTC	CASSSDRGGNGYTF
-	TRBD1	TRBV9	TRBJ1-2	TGTGCCAGCAGCGCCCCCATAACGGTACAGGGGTTTGGGTATGGCTACACCTTC	CASSAPITVQGFGYGYTF
-	TRBD1	TRBV7-9	TRBJ2-7	TGTGCCAGCAGCTTAATAGGGACAGGGGGCGACGAGCAGTACTTC	CASSLIGTGGDEQYF
-	-	TRBV7-8	TRBJ2-1	TGTGCCAGCAGCTTAGATTTCGGGGTCTCCTACAATGAGCAGTTCTTC	CASSLDFGVSYNEQFF
-	TRBD2	TRBV11-2	TRBJ2-1	TGTGCCAGCAGCACCATAGCGGGGTCCTACAATGAGCAGTTCTTC	CASSTIAGSYNEQFF
-	-	TRBV25-1	TRBJ2-1	TGTGCCAGCGCCGGAGGCGAGCAGTTCTTC	CASAGGEQFF